This is a list of T cell receptor beta chains from one sample in a study of blood T cell repertoires in COVID-19. The data were produced by immunoSEQ multiplex PCR, yet TCRdb's version contains in-frame clones alone and is incomplete. The sample comprises approximately 230,000 clones, approximately 89% of which are singletons, and 6% to 6.5% rests with the top ten. Specimen: peripheral blood. The origin of the receptors is a woman in her 30s with COVID-19, enrolled during active disease. CDR3s include the opening cysteine and the closing phenylalanine or tryptophan. A D gene is named only where the DNA matches it firmly. The listing skips clone size in some rows; elsewhere it reads once, few, many or a size class.

clone_size	j_call	d_call	v_call	cdr3_aa	cdr3_nt
NA	TRBJ2-6	NA	TRBV2	CASSAAVPSGANVLTF	TGTGCCAGCAGCGCCGCGGTCCCCTCTGGGGCCAACGTCCTGACTTTC
NA	TRBJ1-1	TRBD1	TRBV3-1/TRBV3-2	CASSQHPAGTGVGAFF	TGTGCCAGCAGCCAACACCCCGCCGGGACAGGGGTGGGAGCTTTCTTT
NA	TRBJ2-7	NA	TRBV2	CASSERSRGPYEQYF	TGTGCCAGCAGTGAAAGGTCTCGAGGCCCCTACGAGCAGTACTTC
NA	TRBJ1-1	NA	TRBV6-6	CASSYKGMNTEAFF	TGTGCCAGCAGTTACAAGGGGATGAACACTGAAGCTTTCTTT
NA	TRBJ1-2	TRBD1	TRBV7-2	CASSLARTGLYGYTF	TGTGCCAGCAGCTTAGCCCGGACAGGGCTCTATGGCTACACCTTC
NA	TRBJ2-1	NA	TRBV11-3	CASRSGLTNEQFF	TGTGCCAGCAGGTCGGGACTCACTAATGAGCAGTTCTTC
few	TRBJ1-6	NA	TRBV4-3	CASSHGHLNNSPLHF	TGCGCCAGCAGCCACGGACACCTTAATAATTCACCCCTCCACTTT
NA	TRBJ2-2	NA	TRBV12-3/TRBV12-4	CASTHLVGELFF	TGTGCCAGCACCCACCTAGTCGGGGAGCTGTTTTTT
NA	TRBJ2-1	NA	TRBV11-2	CASSPRLATSWNEQFF	TGTGCCAGCAGCCCCCGGCTAGCCACCTCTTGGAATGAGCAGTTCTTC
NA	TRBJ1-2	NA	TRBV21-1	CASRDSHRGYTF	TGTGCCAGCAGGGACAGTCACAGAGGCTACACCTTC
NA	TRBJ1-2	TRBD1	TRBV6-2/TRBV6-3	CASSRTLTGADQRGGYGYTF	TGTGCCAGCAGTAGAACCTTGACAGGGGCTGATCAACGCGGTGGCTATGGCTACACCTTC
NA	TRBJ2-3	TRBD2	TRBV25-1	CASSGPGLAVPETDTQYF	TGTGCCAGCAGTGGCCCGGGACTAGCGGTCCCTGAAACAGATACGCAGTATTTT
NA	TRBJ2-5	TRBD2	TRBV19	CASSSTGGTSGSGAQYF	TGTGCCAGTAGTTCAACGGGGGGGACTAGCGGTTCCGGGGCCCAGTACTTC
many	TRBJ1-3	NA	TRBV7-9	CASSPAGSDPGNTIYF	TGTGCCAGCAGCCCCGCGGGGTCAGATCCTGGAAACACCATATATTTT
NA	TRBJ1-5	NA	TRBV30	CAWRRQSNQPQHF	TGTGCCTGGAGGAGGCAGAGCAATCAGCCCCAGCATTTT
NA	TRBJ1-6	TRBD1	TRBV4-3	CASSQDGGQGNSPLHF	TGCGCCAGCAGCCAAGATGGCGGACAGGGTAATTCACCCCTCCACTTT
NA	TRBJ2-3	TRBD2	TRBV11-3	CASSTRTSGTGTDTQYF	TGTGCCAGCAGCACCCGGACTAGCGGGACGGGCACAGATACGCAGTATTTT
NA	TRBJ2-4	TRBD2	TRBV6-2/TRBV6-3	CASSETRGERNIQYF	TGTGCCAGCAGTGAGACCCGGGGGGAGAGAAACATTCAGTACTTC
NA	TRBJ2-7	TRBD2	TRBV9	CASSPTGTSGSYEQYF	TGTGCCAGCAGCCCAACCGGGACTAGCGGCTCCTACGAGCAGTACTTC
NA	TRBJ2-7	NA	TRBV27	CASGLSGQTRSYEQYF	TGTGCCAGCGGACTGAGCGGGCAGACCCGTTCCTACGAGCAGTACTTC
few	TRBJ1-4	NA	TRBV7-2	CASSPIANEKLFF	TGTGCCAGCAGCCCGATAGCTAATGAAAAACTGTTTTTT
NA	TRBJ2-1	TRBD2	TRBV28	CASSTPGTSEGHEQFF	TGTGCCAGCAGTACCCCCGGGACTAGCGAGGGCCATGAGCAGTTCTTC
NA	TRBJ1-5	NA	TRBV19	CASSGGVISNQPQHF	TGTGCCAGTAGTGGGGGGGTTATAAGCAATCAGCCCCAGCATTTT
NA	TRBJ2-7	NA	TRBV18	CASSPPAGSEQYF	TGTGCCAGCTCACCACCGGCGGGAAGCGAGCAGTACTTC
once	TRBJ2-1	TRBD2	TRBV6-5	CASGRGLALNNEQFF	TGTGCCAGCGGGAGGGGACTAGCGCTCAACAATGAGCAGTTCTTC
NA	TRBJ2-6	NA	TRBV19	CASKRSFPPGANVLTF	TGTGCCAGTAAACGGTCCTTCCCCCCTGGGGCCAACGTCCTGACTTTC
NA	TRBJ1-3	TRBD1	TRBV7-8	CASSPDRIRGNTIYF	TGTGCCAGCAGCCCGGACAGGATCCGTGGAAACACCATATATTTT
once	TRBJ2-2	TRBD2	TRBV6-2/TRBV6-3	CASSRSGRADTGELFF	TGTGCCAGCAGCCGTAGCGGGCGAGCAGACACCGGGGAGCTGTTTTTT
NA	TRBJ2-7	TRBD2	TRBV5-4	CASSLTRLAGGPLKPYEQYF	TGTGCCAGCAGCTTGACCCGACTAGCGGGGGGCCCGCTAAAGCCGTACGAGCAGTACTTC
NA	TRBJ2-3	NA	TRBV6-2/TRBV6-3	CASSSPRGSTDTQYF	TGTGCCAGCAGTTCCCCCCGGGGTAGCACAGATACGCAGTATTTT
NA	TRBJ1-2	TRBD1	TRBV28	CASSSWDREHYGYTF	TGTGCCAGCAGTTCCTGGGACAGGGAACACTATGGCTACACCTTC
NA	TRBJ2-3	NA	TRBV29-1	CSSWGDTDTQYF	TGCAGCTCCTGGGGGGACACAGATACGCAGTATTTT
NA	TRBJ1-2	NA	TRBV2	CASSSGRGRDSYGYTF	TGTGCCAGCAGTTCTGGGAGGGGCAGGGACTCCTATGGCTACACCTTC
NA	TRBJ1-4	NA	TRBV18	CASSPPETTNEKLFF	TGTGCCAGCTCACCACCCGAGACAACTAATGAAAAACTGTTTTTT
NA	TRBJ2-2	TRBD1	TRBV5-1	CASSGRDRAGTGELFF	TGCGCCAGCAGCGGCCGGGACAGGGCGGGCACCGGGGAGCTGTTTTTT
NA	TRBJ1-2	NA	TRBV29-1	CSVEDSDSFYGYTF	TGCAGCGTTGAAGATTCTGACAGCTTCTATGGCTACACCTTC
NA	TRBJ1-5	NA	TRBV21-1	CASSENRVGYSNQPQHF	TGTGCCAGCAGCGAGAACAGGGTAGGGTATAGCAATCAGCCCCAGCATTTT
NA	TRBJ2-2	TRBD2	TRBV4-1	CASSPRSGGANTGELFF	TGCGCCAGCAGCCCGCGTAGCGGGGGGGCGAACACCGGGGAGCTGTTTTTT
NA	TRBJ1-2	NA	TRBV4-3	CASSPQRDFIYGYTF	TGCGCCAGCAGCCCCCAGAGAGACTTTATCTATGGCTACACCTTC
NA	TRBJ2-3	TRBD1	TRBV4-3	CASSQSRTGLVSMDTQYF	TGCGCCAGCAGCCAATCCCGGACAGGACTGGTTTCCATGGATACGCAGTATTTT